Listed below are T cell receptor beta chains from one sample, sequenced in a study of OX40 agonist ivuxolimab in advanced cancers. Repertoires were generated with immunoSEQ multiplex PCR, while TCRdb's copy carries only in-frame clones and drops some. Of 55,000 to 80,000 clones in the sample, around 84% were seen once. The sequencing used CD4+ or CD8+ T cells sorted from blood, collected in a trial of the OX40 agonist ivuxolimab. The receptors were gathered from an adult with an advanced solid tumor such as melanoma, head and neck, liver or kidney cancer. Each CDR3 is given with its conserved first and last residue. The order of the fields is CDR3 DNA, CDR3 protein, J gene, D gene, V gene, clone size. A D gene is named only where the DNA matches it firmly. Clone size, where shown, is once, few, many, or a class for clones that have expanded.

CDR3 DNA: TGTGCCAGCAGCTTAAGGACTAGCGAGGCCGGGGAGCAGTTCTTC
CDR3 protein: CASSLRTSEAGEQFF
J gene: TRBJ2-1
D gene: TRBD2
V gene: TRBV11-1
clone size: -

CDR3 DNA: TGTGCCAGCAGTGAAACGCCAGACGTCGGGGAGCAGTACTTC
CDR3 protein: CASSETPDVGEQYF
J gene: TRBJ2-7
D gene: -
V gene: TRBV2
clone size: -

CDR3 DNA: TGTGCCTGGAGTGTACTGAGACCGAACTATGGCTACACCTTC
CDR3 protein: CAWSVLRPNYGYTF
J gene: TRBJ1-2
D gene: -
V gene: TRBV30
clone size: once

CDR3 DNA: TGCAGCCATGGACAGTACAATGAGCAGTTCTTC
CDR3 protein: CSHGQYNEQFF
J gene: TRBJ2-1
D gene: -
V gene: TRBV29-1
clone size: -

CDR3 DNA: TGTGCCAGCAGTCTGAGGGAGACCCAGTACTTC
CDR3 protein: CASSLRETQYF
J gene: TRBJ2-5
D gene: -
V gene: TRBV6-1
clone size: once

CDR3 DNA: TGTGCCAGCAGCTTCGGATACAGGGGGACCAACTATGGCTACACCTTC
CDR3 protein: CASSFGYRGTNYGYTF
J gene: TRBJ1-2
D gene: TRBD1
V gene: TRBV11-2
clone size: -

CDR3 DNA: TGTGCCAGCAGCTTGACTTGGGGCTTATACAATGAGCAGTTCTTC
CDR3 protein: CASSLTWGLYNEQFF
J gene: TRBJ2-1
D gene: -
V gene: TRBV5-4
clone size: -

CDR3 DNA: TGTACCAGCAGCTTGGAATGGGGCACGGGAGAGACCCAGTACTTC
CDR3 protein: CTSSLEWGTGETQYF
J gene: TRBJ2-5
D gene: -
V gene: TRBV5-6
clone size: -

CDR3 DNA: TGTGCCAGCACTCACGGAGGTGGTGGGCAGTTCTTC
CDR3 protein: CASTHGGGGQFF
J gene: TRBJ2-1
D gene: -
V gene: TRBV7-2
clone size: -

CDR3 DNA: TGTGCCAGCAGCGCCCGGGGGGGTCACACTGAAGCTTTCTTT
CDR3 protein: CASSARGGHTEAFF
J gene: TRBJ1-1
D gene: -
V gene: TRBV7-8
clone size: -

CDR3 DNA: TGCAGCGTTGAGCGGCTAGCGGGGGGCTCCTACGAGCAGTACTTC
CDR3 protein: CSVERLAGGSYEQYF
J gene: TRBJ2-7
D gene: TRBD2
V gene: TRBV29-1
clone size: -

CDR3 DNA: TGTGCCAGCAGCCCCAGGAACACTGAAGCTTTCTTT
CDR3 protein: CASSPRNTEAFF
J gene: TRBJ1-1
D gene: -
V gene: TRBV5-4
clone size: -

CDR3 DNA: TGTGCCAGTAGTCGGGAAATGAACACTGAAGCTTTCTTT
CDR3 protein: CASSREMNTEAFF
J gene: TRBJ1-1
D gene: -
V gene: TRBV19
clone size: -

CDR3 DNA: TGTGCCAGCAGTTTGGGGGGCTGGTTTAGCAATCAGCCCCAGCATTTT
CDR3 protein: CASSLGGWFSNQPQHF
J gene: TRBJ1-5
D gene: -
V gene: TRBV27
clone size: -

CDR3 DNA: TGTGCCAGCTCCCGAGGGGGTCAAGAGACCCAGTACTTC
CDR3 protein: CASSRGGQETQYF
J gene: TRBJ2-5
D gene: -
V gene: TRBV18
clone size: -

CDR3 DNA: TGTGCCAGTAGGTCCGATGGGGCGTCTGGTGGCTACACCTTC
CDR3 protein: CASRSDGASGGYTF
J gene: TRBJ1-2
D gene: -
V gene: TRBV19
clone size: -

CDR3 DNA: TGTGCCAGCAGCGTAGAGGGACTCCCGGGGACCCAGTACTTC
CDR3 protein: CASSVEGLPGTQYF
J gene: TRBJ2-5
D gene: -
V gene: TRBV9
clone size: -

CDR3 DNA: TGTGCCAGCAGTTACGAGGGATGGAACACTGAAGCTTTCTTT
CDR3 protein: CASSYEGWNTEAFF
J gene: TRBJ1-1
D gene: -
V gene: TRBV6-5
clone size: -

CDR3 DNA: TGTGCCAGCAGTGAAGCGGGCAGGTCTAGCACTGAAGCTTTCTTT
CDR3 protein: CASSEAGRSSTEAFF
J gene: TRBJ1-1
D gene: -
V gene: TRBV2
clone size: -

CDR3 DNA: TGTGCCAGCAGCATCTCCGGGAGCACAGATACGCAGTATTTT
CDR3 protein: CASSISGSTDTQYF
J gene: TRBJ2-3
D gene: -
V gene: TRBV7-9
clone size: -

CDR3 DNA: TGTGCCAGCAGCTTTTCTCCGGGCCTAGCTAACTATGGCTACACCTTC
CDR3 protein: CASSFSPGLANYGYTF
J gene: TRBJ1-2
D gene: -
V gene: TRBV11-1
clone size: -

CDR3 DNA: TGCGCCAGCAGCGTGGAACCCAGTTTGGATACGCAGTATTTT
CDR3 protein: CASSVEPSLDTQYF
J gene: TRBJ2-3
D gene: -
V gene: TRBV5-1
clone size: -

CDR3 DNA: TGTGCCAGCAGCTTCGACGACAGGGGATATGAAAAACTGTTTTTT
CDR3 protein: CASSFDDRGYEKLFF
J gene: TRBJ1-4
D gene: TRBD1
V gene: TRBV9
clone size: -

CDR3 DNA: TGTGCCAGCTCACCAAGTCCAGGGATTGGGAATGAGCAGTTCTTC
CDR3 protein: CASSPSPGIGNEQFF
J gene: TRBJ2-1
D gene: -
V gene: TRBV18
clone size: -

CDR3 DNA: TGTGCCAGTAGGGCGGACAGACTAACGAATTCACCCCTCCACTTT
CDR3 protein: CASRADRLTNSPLHF
J gene: TRBJ1-6
D gene: -
V gene: TRBV19
clone size: -

CDR3 DNA: TGTGCCAGCAGCCGACGGGTGGAGACCCAGTACTTC
CDR3 protein: CASSRRVETQYF
J gene: TRBJ2-5
D gene: -
V gene: TRBV7-2
clone size: few

CDR3 DNA: TGTGCCAGCAGTTGGCGTCAGGGCGACGAGCAGTACTTC
CDR3 protein: CASSWRQGDEQYF
J gene: TRBJ2-7
D gene: -
V gene: TRBV27
clone size: -

CDR3 DNA: TGTGCCAGCAGCTCAAGGAGCATAGCTTTTCAGCCCCAGCATTTT
CDR3 protein: CASSSRSIAFQPQHF
J gene: TRBJ1-5
D gene: -
V gene: TRBV7-2
clone size: -

CDR3 DNA: TGTGCCAGTAGTATAATTTATACGGGGGGGCGAAGCACAGATACGCAGTATTTT
CDR3 protein: CASSIIYTGGRSTDTQYF
J gene: TRBJ2-3
D gene: TRBD2
V gene: TRBV19
clone size: -

CDR3 DNA: TGCGCCAGCAGCTCGACAGGGGGTTCAAACTATGGCTACACCTTC
CDR3 protein: CASSSTGGSNYGYTF
J gene: TRBJ1-2
D gene: TRBD1
V gene: TRBV5-1
clone size: -

CDR3 DNA: TGTGCCTGGAGTCGGTCAGGGTTTGGCAATCAGCCCCAGCATTTT
CDR3 protein: CAWSRSGFGNQPQHF
J gene: TRBJ1-5
D gene: -
V gene: TRBV30
clone size: -

CDR3 DNA: TGCGCCAGCGGGTCAGGGACCGCCTACGAGCAGTACTTC
CDR3 protein: CASGSGTAYEQYF
J gene: TRBJ2-7
D gene: -
V gene: TRBV5-1
clone size: -

CDR3 DNA: TGTGCCAGCAGTGCAGGGGGCTATACGCAGTATTTT
CDR3 protein: CASSAGGYTQYF
J gene: TRBJ2-3
D gene: TRBD1
V gene: TRBV5-4
clone size: -

CDR3 DNA: TGTGCCAGCAGCCGAGGGGGGAACACTGAAGCTTTCTTT
CDR3 protein: CASSRGGNTEAFF
J gene: TRBJ1-1
D gene: -
V gene: TRBV6-5
clone size: -

CDR3 DNA: TGCGCCAGCAGCTTGGGCACCCCAGGATACCAGGGAGGCTACACCTTC
CDR3 protein: CASSLGTPGYQGGYTF
J gene: TRBJ1-2
D gene: -
V gene: TRBV5-1
clone size: -

CDR3 DNA: TGTGCCCGGCGAAGCTACTACAATGAGCAGTTCTTC
CDR3 protein: CARRSYYNEQFF
J gene: TRBJ2-1
D gene: -
V gene: TRBV30
clone size: once

CDR3 DNA: TGTGCCAGCAGTTACAAGCCGGCCTACACTGAAGCTTTCTTT
CDR3 protein: CASSYKPAYTEAFF
J gene: TRBJ1-1
D gene: -
V gene: TRBV6-5
clone size: -

CDR3 DNA: TGTGCCTTCGCCGGGACTAGCTACAATGAGCAGTTCTTC
CDR3 protein: CAFAGTSYNEQFF
J gene: TRBJ2-1
D gene: TRBD2
V gene: TRBV30
clone size: -

CDR3 DNA: TGTGCCAGCAGGTTCTCAGGGAACACTGAAGCTTTCTTT
CDR3 protein: CASRFSGNTEAFF
J gene: TRBJ1-1
D gene: -
V gene: TRBV6-6
clone size: once

CDR3 DNA: TGTGCCTACAGGGGCGACGGGACCCCCTATGGCTACACCTTC
CDR3 protein: CAYRGDGTPYGYTF
J gene: TRBJ1-2
D gene: -
V gene: TRBV21-1
clone size: -

CDR3 DNA: TGCGCCAGCACCTTTTCCCCGGGACACGAAAACTACGAGCAGTACTTC
CDR3 protein: CASTFSPGHENYEQYF
J gene: TRBJ2-7
D gene: -
V gene: TRBV23-1
clone size: -

CDR3 DNA: TGTGCCAGCAGCGTAGCGGAACTCGGGACAGGGGATCATGGCTACACCTTC
CDR3 protein: CASSVAELGTGDHGYTF
J gene: TRBJ1-2
D gene: TRBD1
V gene: TRBV9
clone size: -

CDR3 DNA: TGCGCCAGCAGCCAAGATCCTCGAGGTGGGGCCAACGTCCTGACTTTC
CDR3 protein: CASSQDPRGGANVLTF
J gene: TRBJ2-6
D gene: -
V gene: TRBV4-3
clone size: once

CDR3 DNA: TGTGCCAGCAGTGACCCGGACAGGGTTGATCAGCCCCAGCATTTT
CDR3 protein: CASSDPDRVDQPQHF
J gene: TRBJ1-5
D gene: TRBD1
V gene: TRBV6-6
clone size: many

CDR3 DNA: TGTGCCAGTAGTATATCGGGGACTGGCCCCTACGAGCAGTACTTC
CDR3 protein: CASSISGTGPYEQYF
J gene: TRBJ2-7
D gene: -
V gene: TRBV19
clone size: -

CDR3 DNA: TGTGCCAGCAGCCACACTAAAGGGGGACAGGTCGTTCCGCCCCTCCACTTT
CDR3 protein: CASSHTKGGQVVPPLHF
J gene: TRBJ1-6
D gene: TRBD1
V gene: TRBV9
clone size: -